The clone carrying this T cell receptor beta chain was seen a few times. As yet, its antigen is unknown. This sample was taken from a study of CD8+ T cells in alopecia areata. The authors extracted RNA and reverse transcribed it into cDNA as the sequencing template. Profiling relied on immunoSEQ multiplex PCR, and the TCRdb table lists in-frame clones only, not all of them. The data contain 55,000 to 75,000 clones, 45% to 55% of them singletons. Study results and limitations: Normal skin's resident alphabeta T cells are sequenced alongside lesional scalp T cells.

The CDR3 consists of 18 residues. Germline V CDR1 and CDR2: SGHTA, FQGNSA. V was pared by 6 bases and J by 5 bases, with 20 bases of the junction left unmatched. Material: CD8+ T cells sorted from blood, obtained at week 0. The TCR comes from a human donor with alopecia areata. The chain recombines TRBV7-2 with TRBJ2-5; 8 bases are a match to TRBD2. The CDR3 nucleotides read TGTGCCAGCAGTCCAGGCACCTGGCGGGAGGCCCAGGCGGAGACCCAGTACTTC. This gives the protein CASSPGTWREAQAETQYF.